The present T cell receptor beta chain was sequenced within a study of blood T cells in healthy people across ages. This CDR3 contains 11 residues. V lost 4 bases and J 5 bases, leaving 6 bases between the germline ends. CDR1 is MGHDK, CDR2 SYGVNS, per germline. Sample-barcoded 5' priming and a J-beta primer mix drove a second PCR of 7 to 11 cycles. TCRdb reprocessed the 5' RACE reads via MiXCR and lists one record per CDR3 protein. The sample holds some 780,000 distinct CDR3 sequences; 45% to 70% are singletons and the top ten take 25% to 30%. The V and J genes are TRBV25-1 and TRBJ2-7, with TRBD2 as a possible D gene (5 bases). This receptor was obtained from a man in his forties in good health. The sample comprised blood. The DNA of the CDR3 is TGTGCCAGCAGTGTCGGGGACGAGCAGTACTTC. Translated: CASSVGDEQYF.